This is a list of T cell receptor beta chains from one sample in a study of blood T cell repertoires in COVID-19. Assay used: immunoSEQ multiplex PCR; TCRdb lists only in-frame clones, some missing. The table includes over 15,000 clones, roughly nine tenths detected once. Input material: peripheral blood. Source of these receptors: a human donor in a cohort sampled during active COVID-19. Both conserved end residues are part of each CDR3. Some rows have no size entry. The others give once, few or many, or a class for an expanded clone.

NA	TRBV6-2/TRBV6-3	TRBJ2-7	CASSGTGARGSYEQYF
NA	TRBV3-1/TRBV3-2	TRBJ2-7	CASSLKTYEQYF
NA	TRBV6-5	TRBJ1-1	CASTRGQGGTEAFF
NA	TRBV2	TRBJ1-2	CASTPDRGNYGYTF
NA	TRBV25-1	TRBJ1-1	CASSEPGTANTEAFF
NA	TRBV20-1	TRBJ2-3	CSAGGQDTQYF
once	TRBV12-3/TRBV12-4	TRBJ1-2	CASSLAREGYTF
NA	TRBV7-8	TRBJ2-5	CASSLKWTGGPPEETQYF
NA	TRBV7-6	TRBJ2-1	CASSLGQGVGEQFF
NA	TRBV6-5	TRBJ1-3	CASRRQGTGNTIYF
NA	TRBV19	TRBJ1-2	CASSDQGRGYTF
NA	TRBV27	TRBJ1-1	CASSSGAGNTEAFF
once	TRBV9	TRBJ1-3	CASRLGQGTGNTIYF
NA	TRBV10-3	TRBJ1-4	CASGDGREKLFF
NA	TRBV15	TRBJ2-4	CATSREGGGAGNKNIQYF
NA	TRBV5-1	TRBJ1-1	CASSLDLGQGWNTEAFF
NA	TRBV5-1	TRBJ1-1	CASNYGQGNEAFF
NA	TRBV11-3	TRBJ2-7	CASSVSLNSYEQYF
NA	TRBV3-1/TRBV3-2	TRBJ2-1	CASSQGWESGRAHEQFF
once	TRBV7-2	TRBJ2-5	CASSLTSGIQETQYF
once	TRBV6-5	TRBJ1-6	CASSNGQNSPLHF
NA	TRBV10-3	TRBJ2-6	CASRGGVFSTRSGANVLTF